This is a list of T cell receptor beta chains from one sample in a study of OX40 agonist ivuxolimab in advanced cancers. Assay used: immunoSEQ multiplex PCR; TCRdb lists only in-frame clones, some missing. Altogether tens of thousands of clones are present, approximately 80% being singletons, with the ten largest covering roughly 10%. The sample was CD4+ or CD8+ T cells sorted from blood, taken in a trial of the OX40 agonist ivuxolimab. The receptor set was obtained from an adult with an advanced solid tumor such as melanoma, head and neck, liver or kidney cancer. Each CDR3 is given with its conserved first and last residue. Each record gives: J gene, D gene, V gene, clone size, CDR3 DNA, CDR3 protein. A D gene is named only where the DNA matches it firmly. A clone size is listed for some rows: how often the clone was seen (once, few, many), or a class if it is expanded.

>TRBJ1-2|.|TRBV25-1|.
TGTGCCAGCAGTGAACGAAGCAGCGAGGGCTACACCTTC
CASSERSSEGYTF
>TRBJ1-2|TRBD1|TRBV7-8|.
TGTGCCAGCGGCCAAGGACAGGGGGCTAGCTATGGCTACACCTTC
CASGQGQGASYGYTF
>TRBJ2-4|.|TRBV27|.
TGTGCCAGCAGCCCGGACAGTTTAGCCAAAAACATTCAGTACTTC
CASSPDSLAKNIQYF
>TRBJ2-3|.|TRBV9|.
TGTGCCAGCAGCGTAGTGGATAGTGGAGGGGATACGCAGTATTTT
CASSVVDSGGDTQYF
>TRBJ2-3|.|TRBV4-2|.
TGTGCCAGCAGCCAAGATGGGGGGGGCCTTACAGATACGCAGTATTTT
CASSQDGGGLTDTQYF
>TRBJ2-2|.|TRBV6-5|few
TGTGCCAGCAGTTACGGTGTAGCAGCGAACACCGGGGAGCTGTTTTTT
CASSYGVAANTGELFF
>TRBJ2-1|.|TRBV2|.
TGTGCCAGCAGTGCAGGGTTCTCCTACAATGAGCAGTTCTTC
CASSAGFSYNEQFF
>TRBJ1-5|TRBD1|TRBV6-1|.
TGTGCCAGCATTACCGGGACAGGGCACAATCAGCCCCAGCATTTT
CASITGTGHNQPQHF
>TRBJ2-4|TRBD2|TRBV7-9|medium-sized
TGTGCCAGCAGCCAGGGACTAGACCTTCTAGCCAAAAACATTCAGTACTTC
CASSQGLDLLAKNIQYF
>TRBJ1-6|.|TRBV14|.
TGTGCCAGCAGCCAAGAGGCCTTCTATAATTCACCCCTCCACTTT
CASSQEAFYNSPLHF
>TRBJ2-7|.|TRBV5-8|.
TGTGCCAGCAGCTTGGTACCCTACGAGCAGTACTTC
CASSLVPYEQYF
>TRBJ2-5|TRBD1|TRBV27|.
TGTGCCAGCAGCGCCACAGGGGGCTTACTCCGGACCCAGTACTTC
CASSATGGLLRTQYF
>TRBJ2-2|.|TRBV27|.
TGTGCCAGCAGTTTGATGGGGAACACCGGGGAGCTGTTTTTT
CASSLMGNTGELFF
>TRBJ2-7|TRBD1|TRBV7-3|.
TGTGCCAGCAGCTTAGGGACAGAATCCGAGCAGTACTTC
CASSLGTESEQYF
>TRBJ2-7|.|TRBV7-2|few
TGTGCCAGCAGCGCCGGACAGCCCTACGAGCAGTACTTC
CASSAGQPYEQYF